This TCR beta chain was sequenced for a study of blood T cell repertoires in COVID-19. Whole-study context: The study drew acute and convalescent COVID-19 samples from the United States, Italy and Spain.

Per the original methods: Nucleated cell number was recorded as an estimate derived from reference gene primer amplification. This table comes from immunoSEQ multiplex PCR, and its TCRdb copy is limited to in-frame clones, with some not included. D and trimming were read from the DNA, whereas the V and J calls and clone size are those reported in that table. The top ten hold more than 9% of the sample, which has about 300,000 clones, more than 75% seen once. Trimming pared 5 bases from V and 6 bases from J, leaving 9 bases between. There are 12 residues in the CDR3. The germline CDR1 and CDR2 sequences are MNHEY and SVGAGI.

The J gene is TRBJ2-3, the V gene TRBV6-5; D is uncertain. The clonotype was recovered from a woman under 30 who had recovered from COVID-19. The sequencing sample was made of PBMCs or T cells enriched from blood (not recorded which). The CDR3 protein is CASSPEADTQYF. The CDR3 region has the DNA TGTGCCAGCAGTCCTGAAGCGGATACGCAGTATTTT.